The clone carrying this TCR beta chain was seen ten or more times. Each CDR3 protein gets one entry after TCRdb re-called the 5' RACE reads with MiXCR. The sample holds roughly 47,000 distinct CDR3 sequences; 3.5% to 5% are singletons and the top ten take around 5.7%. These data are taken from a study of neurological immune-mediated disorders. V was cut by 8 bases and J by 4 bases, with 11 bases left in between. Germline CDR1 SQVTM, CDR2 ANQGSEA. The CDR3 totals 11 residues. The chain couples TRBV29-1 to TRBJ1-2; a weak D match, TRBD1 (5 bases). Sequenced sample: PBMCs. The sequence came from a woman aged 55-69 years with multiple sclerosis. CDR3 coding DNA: TGCAGCTTAATTGACAGCTATGGCTACACCTTC. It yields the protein CSLIDSYGYTF.